These 21 T cell receptor beta chains were sequenced from one sample in a study of blood T cells in healthy people across ages. Alongside a J-beta primer mix, a sample-barcoded 5' primer served in a second PCR lasting 7 to 11 cycles. TCRdb independently ran MiXCR on the 5' RACE reads; one entry per CDR3 protein. There are 1.2 million to 1.5 million distinct CDR3 sequences in the sample; roughly 45% occur only once, and around 8% lies in the top ten. The sequenced material came from blood. The receptors come from a woman between 18 and 29 years old in good health.

J is TRBJ1-5 and V is TRBV15; no firm D call. The CDR3 is 14 residues long. V was cut by 5 bases and J by 1 base, with 9 bases left in between. Germline values: CDR1 LNHNV, CDR2 YYDKDF (reference sequence). The CDR3 is CATSVSRSNQPQHF. The CDR3 DNA is TGTGCCACCAGCGTCAGCCGCAGCAATCAGCCCCAGCATTTT.

V is TRBV11-2 and J is TRBJ2-1; D ambiguous. The J call could be wrong; TRBJ2-7 is a better fit for the DNA end. CDR3 length equals 15 residues. From germline, CDR1 is SGHAT and CDR2 FQNNGV. The CDR3 nucleotides read TGTGCCAGCAGCTGGGCAGTAGCCGAAGAGAATGAGCAGTACTTC. Translating gives CASSWAVAEENEQYF.

This clonotype was detected a few times. The rearrangement joins TRBV4-1 to TRBJ2-3; 7 nucleotides agree with TRBD1. The ends lost 1 base at V and 9 bases at J; junction bases unmatched: 16. Per the germline V gene, CDR1 is MGHRA and CDR2 is YSYEKL. The CDR3 contains 17 residues. This chain's CDR3 is CASSQGSLGTAVGTQYF. The CDR3 nucleotides are TGCGCCAGCAGCCAAGGCTCCCTTGGGACAGCCGTGGGGACGCAGTATTTT.

J is TRBJ2-1 and V is TRBV27; possible D gene TRBD1, 5 bases. Germline CDR1 and CDR2: MNHEY and SMNVEV (reference sequence). V shed 0 bases and J shed 5 bases, with 5 bases lying between them. This CDR3 spans 13 amino acids. This CDR3 is CASSLSTDNEQFF. CDR3 nucleotides: TGTGCCAGCAGTTTATCGACAGACAATGAGCAGTTCTTC.

The V call is TRBV10-3, the J call TRBJ2-5; D ambiguous. Germline V gene sequence: CDR1 ENHRY, CDR2 SYGVKD. CDR3 size: 14 residues. V lost 0 bases, J lost 11 bases, and 16 bases lay in between. The CDR3 nucleotides are TGTGCCATCAGTGAGTCGACGGCCCGCGAGCAGCAGTACTTC. Protein: CAISESTAREQQYF.

This clonotype was observed a few times. J is TRBJ2-1 and V is TRBV28, with 8 bases lining up with TRBD1. Trimming at V came to 5 bases and at J to 7 bases, leaving 7 bases not matched to a gene. CDR3 length: 14 residues. Germline V gene lookup returns CDR1 MDHEN and CDR2 SYDVKM. The CDR3 bases are TGTGCCAGCAGTCCCGGCAGGGGGCTAAATGAGCAGTTCTTC. It yields the protein CASSPGRGLNEQFF.

This clonotype was counted between two and nine times. CDR3 amino acids: CASSSGTGNVDTQYF. CDR3 in DNA: TGTGCCAGCAGTTCCGGGACAGGGAACGTCGATACGCAGTATTTT. The chain recombines TRBV6-6 with TRBJ2-3; 9 bases agree with TRBD1. Germline-derived CDR1 and CDR2 are MNHNY and SVGAGI (reference sequence). V shed 4 bases and J 6 bases; nucleotides not matched to a gene: 8. CDR3 size: 15 residues.

This chain uses TRBV18 with TRBJ1-2, with no clear D. Germline-derived CDR1 and CDR2 are KGHSH and LQKENI. This CDR3 contains 13 residues. Trimming shortened V by 3 bases and J by 4 bases, and 9 bases separated the two germline ends. CDR3 in DNA: TGTGCCAGCTCACCTGCACAGATCTATGGCTACACCTTC. This translates into CASSPAQIYGYTF.

This clonotype has only a few counts. The chain employs TRBV7-2 and TRBJ2-1; no firm D call. The J call may be wrong; the DNA end is better matched by TRBJ2-7. The CDR3 sequence is 14 residues long. Germline CDR1 is SGHTA and CDR2 is FQGNSA. For the CDR3, the DNA is TGTGCCAGCAGCTTAGAAGGGTTTTACAATGAGCAGTACTTC. Translating gives CASSLEGFYNEQYF.

The chain carries TRBV6-1 and TRBJ1-2, with no clear D. Germline CDR1 reads MNHNS; CDR2 reads SASEGT. V was trimmed by 3 bases and J by 4 bases, leaving 6 bases between them. This CDR3 spans 12 amino acids. CDR3 sequence reads: CASSDGPYGYTF. Here the CDR3 DNA reads TGTGCCAGCAGTGATGGCCCCTATGGCTACACCTTC.

This clonotype was observed a few times. The chain joins TRBV5-1 to TRBJ2-7, with D possibly being TRBD1 or TRBD2 (5 bases each). CDR3 size: 15 residues. V was clipped by 0 bases and J by 2 bases, with 12 bases between them. Germline V lookup: CDR1 SGHRS, CDR2 YFSETQ. The CDR3 DNA reads TGCGCCAGCAGCTTGGTGGGGACGTCCACCTACGAGCAGTACTTC. Translation: CASSLVGTSTYEQYF.

This clonotype was found a few times. CDR3 residues: CASSFSGVGYEQYF. The CDR3 coding sequence is TGTGCCAGCAGTTTTTCAGGGGTGGGCTACGAGCAGTACTTC. The V gene is TRBV28, the J gene TRBJ2-7, with D possibly being TRBD1 (6 bases). V dropped 3 bases and J dropped 3 bases, with 12 bases sitting between them. Looked up from germline, CDR1 is MDHEN and CDR2 is SYDVKM. The CDR3 spans 14 residues.

This clonotype was counted between two and nine times. The genes are TRBV25-1 and TRBJ1-2, with TRBD1 as a possible D gene (5 bases). The CDR3 is 15 residues long. Germline-derived CDR1 and CDR2 are MGHDK and SYGVNS. Trimming removed 4 bases at V and 1 base at J, with 13 bases between. The CDR3 sequence is CASSGETDSNYGYTF. CDR3 in DNA: TGTGCCAGCAGTGGGGAGACAGACAGTAACTATGGCTACACCTTC.

There are a few counts of this clonotype. The V and J genes are TRBV20-1 and TRBJ1-2, with 7 bases identical to TRBD1. CDR1 is DFQATT, CDR2 SNEGSKA, per germline (reference sequence). The V gene end was trimmed by 0 bases and the J gene end by 8 bases; junction bases not matched to a gene: 9. The CDR3 length is 14 residues. The CDR3 DNA reads TGCAGTGCTAGAGATGTAGGGGGCGCGGCCGGCTACACCTTC. This codes for CSARDVGGAAGYTF.

This clonotype has just a few counts. J is TRBJ2-1 and V is TRBV27; D is unclear. Germline loops: CDR1 MNHEY, CDR2 SMNVEV (reference sequence). Trimming left V 6 bases short and J 4 bases short, with 13 bases between. CDR3 length: 14 residues. CDR3 sequence: CASSLIPQYNEQFF. In nucleotides, the CDR3 is TGTGCCAGCAGCCTGATTCCTCAATACAATGAGCAGTTCTTC.

The chain has TRBV28 and TRBJ2-7; TRBD1 aligns across 9 bases. J gave up 7 bases and V 6 bases, and 10 bases lay outside the gene matches. Germline V gene sequence: CDR1 MDHEN, CDR2 SYDVKM. CDR3 length: 14 amino acids. In nucleotides, the CDR3 is TGTGCCAGCAGCCGGGGACAGGGACTGAAGGAGCAGTACTTC. This translates into CASSRGQGLKEQYF.

This clonotype was counted only a few times. The chain uses TRBV6-4 and TRBJ2-3; TRBD2 matches 7 bases. The CDR3 loop spans 14 amino acids. The germline CDR1 and CDR2 sequences are MRHNA and SNTAGT. J gave up 1 base and V 5 bases, and 3 bases lay outside the gene matches. CDR3 sequence (DNA): TGTGCCAGCAGTACTAGCGTCGGCACAGATACGCAGTATTTT. This translates into CASSTSVGTDTQYF.

V and J are TRBV12-3 or TRBV12-4 and TRBJ1-1, with D unclear. CDR3 length equals 11 residues. Trimming took 5 bases from V and 8 from J, leaving 9 bases between them. CDR3 in amino acids: CASSVTFEAFF. Here the CDR3 DNA reads TGTGCCAGCAGTGTGACATTCGAAGCTTTCTTT.

The chain couples TRBV20-1 to TRBJ1-1; D might be TRBD1 (5 bases). The CDR3 runs to 14 residues. The germline gives CDR1 DFQATT, CDR2 SNEGSKA (reference sequence). Trimming shortened V by 5 bases and J by 4 bases, and 17 bases separated the two germline ends. CDR3: CSAPRSPGGTEAFF. As DNA, the CDR3 is TGCAGTGCTCCCCGTTCCCCGGGGGGCACTGAAGCTTTCTTT.

CDR3 nucleotides: TGTGCCAGCAGCCCAAGACAGCTGAACACTGAAGCTTTCTTT. Protein product: CASSPRQLNTEAFF. The chain uses TRBV9 and TRBJ1-1, with D maybe TRBD1 (5 bases). Germline-derived CDR1 and CDR2 are SGDLS and YYNGEE. The CDR3 runs 14 residues. V was pared by 4 bases and J by 0 bases, with 10 bases between.

This chain uses TRBV6-1 with TRBJ1-5; D call uncertain. The germline CDR1 and CDR2 sequences are MNHNS and SASEGT. The V gene lost 2 bases and the J gene lost 1 base, with 9 bases spanning the gap. The CDR3 totals 15 residues. The CDR3 spells CASSETAGSNQPQHF. Written as DNA, the CDR3 is TGTGCCAGCAGTGAAACCGCGGGGAGCAATCAGCCCCAGCATTTT.